The source of this T cell receptor beta chain is a study of blood T cell repertoires in COVID-19. Original data processing: By means of reference gene primer amplification, nucleated cell counts were estimated. Clones were read by immunoSEQ multiplex PCR, and TCRdb kept only the in-frame ones, dropping some. Clone size and V and J calls were adopted from that table, with D and trimming inferred from the DNA. The sample lists about 250,000 clones, 86% occurring once. CDR1 is GTSNPN and CDR2 is SVGIG in the germline V gene (reference sequence). V was clipped by 2 bases and J by 3 bases; unmatched bases: 20. The CDR3 is 19 residues long.

This TCR was sampled from a woman aged 80 or over with COVID-19, enrolled during active disease. The sample consisted of peripheral blood. The rearrangement joins TRBV30 to TRBJ2-3, with 7 nucleotides matching TRBD2. In DNA, the CDR3 is TGTGCCTGGAGTATCCCCCTTTGGACTAGTGGGAGGAGGACAGATACGCAGTATTTT. Translating it yields CAWSIPLWTSGRRTDTQYF.